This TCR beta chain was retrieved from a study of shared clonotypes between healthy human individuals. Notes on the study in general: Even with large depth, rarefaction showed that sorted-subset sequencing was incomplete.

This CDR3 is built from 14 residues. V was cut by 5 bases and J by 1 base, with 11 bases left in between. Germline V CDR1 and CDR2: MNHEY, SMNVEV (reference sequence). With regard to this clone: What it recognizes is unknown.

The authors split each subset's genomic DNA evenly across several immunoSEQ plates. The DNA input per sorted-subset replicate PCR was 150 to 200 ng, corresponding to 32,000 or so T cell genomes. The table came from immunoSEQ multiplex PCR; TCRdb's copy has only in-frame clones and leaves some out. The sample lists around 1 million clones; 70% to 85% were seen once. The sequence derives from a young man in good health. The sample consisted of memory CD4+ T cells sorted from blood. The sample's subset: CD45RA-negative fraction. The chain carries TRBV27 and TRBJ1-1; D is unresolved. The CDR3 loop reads CASSLLGGNTEAFF. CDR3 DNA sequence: TGTGCCAGCAGTCTACTAGGCGGGAACACTGAAGCTTTCTTT.